A selection of T cell receptor beta chains follows, all from one sample in a study of cytomegalovirus exposure and HLA in healthy donors. Only in-frame clones appear in the TCRdb table, and some are missing; sequencing was by immunoSEQ multiplex PCR. Here the sample table reports around 50,000 clones. The specimen sequenced was PBMCs. The receptors originated from a woman between 50 and 59 years old in good health and CMV-seropositive. Each CDR3 is given with its conserved first and last residue. D genes are given only for firm matches. The size of a clone is reported for some rows only, either as once, few or many, or as a class for expanded clones.

size	J	D	V	CDR3	DNA
medium-sized	TRBJ2-1	TRBD1	TRBV7-8	CASARGRWDNEQFF	TGTGCCAGCGCGAGGGGGCGATGGGACAATGAGCAGTTCTTC
.	TRBJ2-5	TRBD2	TRBV5-1	CASSFTSGPGQETQYF	TGCGCCAGCAGCTTTACTAGCGGGCCAGGACAAGAGACCCAGTACTTC
.	TRBJ2-5	.	TRBV29-1	CSAEGTLETQYF	TGCAGCGCAGAGGGGACTCTGGAGACCCAGTACTTC
.	TRBJ2-3	.	TRBV7-2	CASSLLDTQYF	TGTGCCAGCAGCCTATTGGATACGCAGTATTTT
.	TRBJ1-2	.	TRBV6-1	CAISSERGRENGYTF	TGTGCCATCTCTTCAGAGAGGGGGAGAGAGAATGGCTACACCTTC
.	TRBJ2-7	.	TRBV30	CAWSFNKDYEQYF	TGTGCCTGGAGTTTTAACAAAGACTACGAGCAGTACTTC
.	TRBJ2-3	TRBD1	TRBV7-9	CASSGTGSGIWDTQYF	TGTGCCAGCAGCGGGACAGGGTCAGGTATTTGGGATACGCAGTATTTT
.	TRBJ1-5	TRBD1	TRBV28	CASTTQGHGQPQHF	TGTGCCAGCACCACACAGGGGCACGGTCAGCCCCAGCATTTT
.	TRBJ2-5	.	TRBV4-1	CASSQFSFTPEGETQYF	TGCGCCAGCAGCCAATTCTCTTTTACCCCCGAGGGCGAGACCCAGTACTTC
.	TRBJ2-7	.	TRBV10-3	CAIQGRTYEQYF	TGTGCCATCCAGGGCAGGACCTACGAGCAGTACTTC
.	TRBJ2-3	TRBD2	TRBV2	CASRATSGTDTQYF	TGTGCCAGCAGAGCGACTAGCGGGACAGATACGCAGTATTTT
.	TRBJ2-3	.	TRBV5-1	CASSRLGVGTDTQYF	TGCGCCAGCAGCCGACTCGGGGTGGGAACAGATACGCAGTATTTT
.	TRBJ1-3	.	TRBV28	CASSLGHPGNTIYF	TGTGCCAGCAGTTTAGGGCATCCGGGAAACACCATATATTTT
.	TRBJ1-5	TRBD1	TRBV4-3	CASSQDRGTGVGNQPQHF	TGCGCCAGCAGCCAAGATCGGGGGACAGGGGTGGGCAATCAGCCCCAGCATTTT
.	TRBJ2-3	.	TRBV6-5	CASSYDSDTQYF	TGTGCCAGCAGTTACGACTCGGATACGCAGTATTTT
.	TRBJ1-1	.	TRBV19	CASSIGPSAEAFF	TGTGCCAGTAGTATAGGGCCGAGCGCTGAAGCTTTCTTT
.	TRBJ1-4	TRBD1	TRBV19	CASSKRSTGNEKLFF	TGTGCCAGTAGTAAACGCTCGACAGGGAATGAAAAACTGTTTTTT
.	TRBJ1-3	.	TRBV28	CASFFGNLRSGNTIYF	TGTGCCAGCTTCTTCGGGAACCTACGCTCTGGAAACACCATATATTTT
.	TRBJ2-1	TRBD1	TRBV2	CASSEIGGQGWMYNEQFF	TGTGCCAGCAGTGAAATCGGAGGACAGGGGTGGATGTACAATGAGCAGTTCTTC
.	TRBJ2-5	TRBD2	TRBV2	CASSPGLVETQYF	TGTGCCAGCAGTCCGGGACTAGTAGAGACCCAGTACTTC
.	TRBJ1-2	.	TRBV10-2	CASSEFDIEDGYTF	TGCGCCAGCAGTGAGTTCGATATTGAGGATGGCTACACCTTC
.	TRBJ2-3	.	TRBV5-1	CASSLTAGSTDTQYF	TGCGCCAGCAGCTTGACCGCGGGGAGCACAGATACGCAGTATTTT
.	TRBJ2-7	.	TRBV7-9	CASTPGGLEQYF	TGTGCCAGCACTCCTGGCGGGCTCGAGCAGTACTTC